This note documents a single T cell receptor (beta chain) sequence. CDR3 length equals 18 residues. Per germline, CDR1 SGHTA and CDR2 FQGNSA. V was pared by 4 bases and J by 2 bases, with 21 bases between. The data were obtained in a study of patients and donors after allogeneic stem cell transplantation. TCRdb analysed the RT-PCR reads with MiXCR anew, one entry per CDR3 protein. The sample has about 90,000 distinct CDR3 sequences, roughly 48% seen once. The V gene is TRBV7-2, the J gene TRBJ1-5, with a tentative D call TRBD1 (6 bases). The TCR sequence derives from a human donor who was either an allogeneic HSCT recipient or a stem cell or donor lymphocyte infusion donor (not recorded which). It is not recorded whose cells these are; they may come from a transplant donor. Sequences were obtained from blood, either unsorted or a sorted T cell fraction (not recorded which). The CDR3, as DNA: TGTGCCAGCAGCTGGTTCGCAGGGACTAACAGGGGCAATCAGCCCCAGCATTTT. Its translation: CASSWFAGTNRGNQPQHF.